The 4 T cell receptor beta chains listed next were all sequenced from one sample in a study of graft-versus-host responses after intestinal transplantation. For these receptors, no antigen is known. Profiling relied on immunoSEQ multiplex PCR, and the TCRdb table lists in-frame clones only, not all of them. Of about 99,000 clones in the sample, about 88% were seen once. The material was unstimulated CD4+ T cells sorted from spleen or lymph node cells, obtained before intestinal transplant. These receptors came from a human donor who received an intestinal transplant.

The genes are TRBV28 and TRBJ2-5; no reliable D call. Per the germline V gene, CDR1 is MDHEN and CDR2 is SYDVKM. CDR3 length equals 16 residues. Trimming took 4 bases from V and 5 from J, leaving 20 bases between them. CDR3 loop: CASSSQFGSLGETQYF. Written as DNA, the CDR3 is TGTGCCAGCAGTTCCCAATTCGGAAGTCTCGGGGAGACCCAGTACTTC.

The chain is built from TRBV5-1 and TRBJ2-7, with 10 bases that match TRBD2. CDR1 and CDR2 (germline): SGHRS, YFSETQ. V lost 4 bases to trimming and J lost 2 bases; unmatched junction nucleotides: 0. The CDR3 runs to 13 residues. The CDR3 bases are TGCGCCAGCAGCAGCGGGAGGGCCTACGAGCAGTACTTC. Translated: CASSSGRAYEQYF.

V is TRBV10-2 and J is TRBJ2-5, with D tentatively TRBD1 or TRBD2 (5 bases each). Germline assignment: CDR1 WSHSY and CDR2 SAAADI. This CDR3 has 13 residues. The CDR3, as DNA: TGCGGGTCAGCGGCGGACACCGAAGAGACCCAGTACTTC. Amino acids: CGSAADTEETQYF.

The J gene is TRBJ1-6, the V gene TRBV7-9; 8 bases are a match to TRBD1. V gave up 5 bases and J gave up 4 bases; unmatched junction bases: 4. CDR3 length: 15 residues. In germline, CDR1 is SEHNR, CDR2 FQNEAQ (reference sequence). Written as DNA, the CDR3 is TGTGCCAGCAGCCCCGACAGGGGATATAATTCACCCCTCCACTTT. Protein product: CASSPDRGYNSPLHF.